One sample yielded the 7 T cell receptor beta chains listed below, sequenced in a study of cytomegalovirus exposure and HLA in healthy donors (TCRdb year 2017). Libraries came from the immunoSEQ multiplex PCR assay. For the multiplex PCR, a mixture combining 60 forward primers for TCR Vbeta segments and 13 reverse primers for TCR Jbeta segments was used. As stored in TCRdb, this immuneACCESS dataset retains in-frame rearrangements with V and J assigned. A fraction of the clones does not appear; measured against another copy, unresolved V genes explain less than half of the discrepancy, and the remainder lacks a known reason. The sample table lists about 110,000 clones, about 70% of them with a count of one. Roughly 0.82% of the sample comes from the top ten. Sequencing was done on a sample of PBMCs. The receptor source for this set is a woman in her twenties or thirties in good health and CMV-seronegative.

The V gene is TRBV4-1, the J gene TRBJ1-1; D is undetermined. V gave up 4 bases and J gave up 3 bases, with 18 bases separating them. This CDR3 is 16 amino acids long. Germline V lookup: CDR1 MGHRA, CDR2 YSYEKL. The chain's CDR3 is CASSPGGWPRDTEAFF. CDR3 nucleotides: TGCGCCAGCAGCCCAGGAGGGTGGCCACGGGACACTGAAGCTTTCTTT.

The V call is TRBV5-1, the J call TRBJ2-5; 14 bases are shared with TRBD2. Germline V gene data show CDR1 as SGHRS and CDR2 as YFSETQ. The CDR3 extends over 16 amino acids. Losses at the gene ends were 3 bases for V and 5 bases for J; bases not matched to a gene: 6. CDR3 nucleotides: TGCGCCAGCAGCTGGGGGACTAGCGGGAGTCTGGAGACCCAGTACTTC. Encoded protein: CASSWGTSGSLETQYF.

This clone came up once. This chain joins TRBV5-4 and TRBJ1-2, with TRBD1 matching over 7 bases. Germline CDR1 reads SGHNT; CDR2 reads YYREEE (reference sequence). The CDR3 is made up of 15 amino acids. The V and J ends lost 5 bases and 6 bases, in that order; junction bases with no gene match: 13. The CDR3 nucleotides are TGTGCCAGCAGGGAATGGGGACAGTCCCTTAATGGCTACACCTTC. Protein product: CASREWGQSLNGYTF.

CDR3 sequence: CASSFGTNQNEQFF. DNA of the CDR3: TGTGCCAGCAGTTTTGGGACAAACCAAAATGAGCAGTTCTTC. The chain links TRBV27 to TRBJ2-1; D might be TRBD1 (6 bases). The germline CDR1 and CDR2 sequences are MNHEY and SMNVEV (reference sequence). The V end was cut by 3 bases, the J end by 7 bases, with 13 bases between. This CDR3 has 14 residues.

This clone has a handful of counts. V is TRBV30 and J is TRBJ1-6; 9 bases fit TRBD1. V dropped 4 bases and J dropped 7; count of bases not matched to a gene: 5. Germline CDR1 and CDR2: GTSNPN and SVGIG (reference sequence). This CDR3 has 14 residues. The CDR3 reads CAWKEGTGNSPLHF. Here the CDR3 DNA reads TGTGCCTGGAAAGAAGGGACAGGGAATTCACCCCTCCACTTT.

Note on this clone: One end of the junction varies from germline; a read error may be responsible. The rearrangement joins TRBV7-7 to TRBJ1-5; D is undetermined. CDR3 length: 15 amino acids. The germline V gene has CDR1 SSHAT and CDR2 FNYEAQ (reference sequence). CDR3 protein: CASSFEADSNQPQHF. For the CDR3, the DNA is TGTGCTAGCAGCTTCGAGGCAGATAGCAATCAGCCCCAGCATTTT.

The chain employs TRBV5-1 and TRBJ2-7; D is possibly TRBD2 (5 bases). Germline loops: CDR1 SGHRS, CDR2 YFSETQ. The CDR3 totals 13 residues. Between the trimmed V and J ends, which lost 0 bases and 3 bases, there was a span of 7 bases. The CDR3 sequence: CASSLAGNYEQYF. DNA for the CDR3: TGCGCCAGCAGCTTGGCGGGGAACTACGAGCAGTACTTC.